This entry lists 10 T cell receptor beta chains sequenced from one sample in a study of pediatric ulcerative colitis. Rectal tissue came from one to two pinch biopsies taken at colonoscopy. Produced via immunoSEQ multiplex PCR; TCRdb's table is partial and in-frame only. The profile covers around 37,000 clones, with 60% to 85% appearing a single time and 7.5% to 9% taken by the ten largest. Specimen: gut tissue. These receptors originate from a boy aged 5-17 years with severe ulcerative colitis.

The chain joins TRBV6-5 to TRBJ2-7; perhaps TRBD2 as D (6 bases). CDR1 and CDR2 (germline): MNHEY, SVGAGI. Trimming took off 2 bases at V and 5 bases at J, with 7 bases between the two ends. The CDR3 covers 12 residues. CDR3: CASSYGGNEQYF. The CDR3 nucleotides are TGTGCCAGCAGTTACGGGGGGAACGAGCAGTACTTC.

The chain links TRBV15 to TRBJ1-1; weak D call: TRBD1 (5 bases). CDR3 length equals 17 residues. From germline, CDR1 is LNHNV and CDR2 YYDKDF (reference sequence). V was pared by 5 bases and J by 4 bases, with 23 bases between. CDR3 sequence: CATSPDLSRVSPTEAFF. The CDR3 coding sequence is TGTGCCACCAGCCCCGACCTGTCCAGGGTAAGCCCCACTGAAGCTTTCTTT.

This clone was seen more than once but under ten times. The chain carries TRBV19 and TRBJ2-3; TRBD1 is a possible D gene (5 bases). V was shortened by 5 bases and J by 3 bases, with 12 bases between the two germline ends. This CDR3 is 14 amino acids long. Per germline, CDR1 LNHDA and CDR2 SQIVND (reference sequence). CDR3 DNA: TGTGCCAGTAGTGAGGTGGGGCCAACAGATACGCAGTATTTT. Its translation: CASSEVGPTDTQYF.

The CDR3 here is CASSLLGLAGGLSSYNEQFF. Written as DNA, the CDR3 is TGCGCCAGCAGCCTCCTCGGACTAGCGGGGGGCCTAAGCTCCTACAATGAGCAGTTCTTC. The J gene is TRBJ2-1, the V gene TRBV4-1, with 14 bases that match TRBD2. The ends lost 4 bases at V and 0 bases at J; junction bases unmatched: 11. Germline CDR1 is MGHRA and CDR2 is YSYEKL. The length of the CDR3 is 20 residues.

The chain links TRBV5-1 to TRBJ1-3, with D maybe TRBD1 (5 bases). Trimming took off 0 bases at V and 4 bases at J, with 8 bases between the two ends. The CDR3 spans 14 residues. Germline CDR1 SGHRS, CDR2 YFSETQ. CDR3 protein: CASSLAGIGNTIYF. CDR3 nucleotides: TGCGCCAGCAGCTTGGCAGGGATCGGAAACACCATATATTTT.

This clone was observed a single time. This chain connects TRBV7-3 to TRBJ2-7, with TRBD1 as a possible D gene (6 bases). Per germline, CDR1 SGHTA and CDR2 FQGTGA. This CDR3 is 15 amino acids long. V was cut by 5 bases and J by 1 base, with 15 bases left in between. The CDR3 coding sequence is TGTGCCAGCAGCCCTACCCGGGACAATTCCTACGAGCAGTACTTC. It specifies CASSPTRDNSYEQYF.

The chain recombines TRBV6-1 with TRBJ2-5; the D gene is possibly TRBD1 (6 bases). This CDR3 comprises 13 residues. The germline V gene has CDR1 MNHNS and CDR2 SASEGT. Trimming stripped 6 bases from V and 2 bases from J, with 10 bases between. CDR3 DNA: TGTGCCAGCAGATCGACAGGTCAAGAGACCCAGTACTTC. Translation: CASRSTGQETQYF.

V gene TRBV19 combines with J gene TRBJ2-1, with 7 nucleotides matching TRBD1. CDR3 length: 14 amino acids. Trimming removed 7 bases from V and 2 bases from J; junction bases left unmatched: 5. The germline gives CDR1 LNHDA, CDR2 SQIVND (reference sequence). Here the CDR3 DNA reads TGTGCCAGTACCCGGGACAGCGCCTACAATGAGCAGTTCTTC. Protein: CASTRDSAYNEQFF.

The CDR3 protein is CAWIDLNTEAFF. CDR3 coding DNA: TGTGCCTGGATCGATTTGAACACTGAAGCTTTCTTT. This chain uses TRBV30 with TRBJ1-1; D is uncertain. This CDR3 contains 12 residues. Germline loops: CDR1 GTSNPN, CDR2 SVGIG (reference sequence). Between the trimmed V and J ends, which lost 4 bases and 0 bases, there was a span of 6 bases. The complete variable domain, with remaining parts taken from reference TRBV30 and TRBJ1-1, reads SQTIHQWPATLVQPVGSPLSLECTVEGTSNPNLYWYRQAAGRGLQLLFYSVGIGQISSEVPQNLSASRPQDRQFILSSKKLLLSDSGFYLCAWIDLNTEAFFGQGTRLTVV.

The count of this clone is one. The rearrangement links TRBV6-1 to TRBJ1-5, with unresolved D. The germline V gene has CDR1 MNHNS and CDR2 SASEGT. The CDR3 is 12 amino acids. Trimming pared 6 bases from V and 7 bases from J, leaving 10 bases between. The CDR3 DNA follows: TGTGCCAGCAGGGTCAGTGGGCAGCCCCAGCATTTT. As protein: CASRVSGQPQHF.